This TCR beta chain was profiled in a study of molecular identifiers for immune sequencing clone quantification. Regarding the study as a whole: Clones carrying above 20 RNA copies accounted for over 97% of effector molecules, under 1% in naive cells. Jurkat TCR RNA from one cell was spiked into about a million naive cells, and it was reportedly detectable there.

Generation of bulk TCR libraries relied on previously described methods and listed TCR primers. MiXCR, applied by TCRdb to the PCR reads, yields one record per CDR3 protein. Of about 630,000 distinct CDR3 sequences in the sample, roughly 23% are singletons; the top ten hold roughly 0.83%. The sample holds many counts of this clonotype. The target antigen is unknown. Libraries of naive CD8 T cells were made from 20,000 to 1,000,000 sorted cells. They used 10%, 30% or 50% RNA. The CDR3 spans 15 residues. V lost 3 bases, J lost 6 bases, and 5 bases stayed unmatched. The germline gives CDR1 SGHTA, CDR2 FQGNSA.

This sequence originates from a human donor in good health. Some libraries in this study had Jurkat cell RNA spiked in. The sequenced sample consisted of naive CD8+ T cells from blood, with Jurkat cell RNA spiked in. Subset of the sample: FACS-sorted CD8+CD4-CCR7+CD45RA+ naive T cells. V gene TRBV7-2 combines with J gene TRBJ2-1; 10 nucleotides agree with TRBD1. CDR3 sequence reads: CASSFLGQGFNEQFF. CDR3 DNA: TGTGCCAGCAGCTTTTTGGGACAGGGGTTCAATGAGCAGTTCTTC.